This paragraph reports one T cell receptor beta chain. The antigen is not known. The data originate from a study of shared clonotypes between healthy human individuals. There are 15 residues in the CDR3. Germline V lookup: CDR1 LNHDA, CDR2 SQIVND (reference sequence). V lost 6 bases and J lost 0, with 9 bases in between. Profiling relied on immunoSEQ multiplex PCR, and the TCRdb table lists in-frame clones only, not all of them. The data hold over 2 million clones, with 92% observed a single time. Overall study findings and caveats: Donors were few, which limited the genetic and exposure-history diversity represented. A few donors held around 5% of naive CD4 clonotypes in common. Relative to memory subsets, naive subsets generally showed larger estimated richness.

The chain employs TRBV19 and TRBJ2-6; no reliable D call. The TCR originated in a man between 18 and 29 years old in good health. Some clones in this sample may be carry-over from other donors' samples. Material: naive CD4+ T cells from PBMCs. Subset of the sample: CD45RA+ positively selected. In DNA, the CDR3 is TGTGCCAGTAGCCCAACAGTCTCTGGGGCCAACGTCCTGACTTTC. Translation: CASSPTVSGANVLTF.